Presented here are 7 T cell receptor beta chains from one specimen sequenced in a study of CD8+ T cells in alopecia areata. As the sequencing template, cDNA was produced by extracting RNA and reverse transcribing it. Assay used: immunoSEQ multiplex PCR; TCRdb lists only in-frame clones, some missing. There are about 270,000 clones in the sample, none observed a single time. The pooled cutaneous lymph node cells were sorted using several markers (CD4, CD8alpha, NKG2D, NKG2ACE and others). Material: CD4+ T cells sorted from a lymph node. The source of these receptors is a C3H/HeJ mouse with alopecia areata. Strain MHC haplotype: H2-k.

This clone was detected only a few times. Genes and germline are mouse. The read is 4 residues too short to cover the CDR3 end, so that end is filled in from the germline J gene. The rearrangement joins TRBV19 to TRBJ1-2, with 7 positions matching TRBD1. Germline V CDR1 and CDR2: FNHDT, SITEND (reference sequence). The CDR3 contains 13 residues. CDR3 sequence: CASSRQGGDDYTF. Partial CDR3 DNA: TGTGCCAGCAGTCGACAGGGAGGGGAC. Full variable domain (missing parts from reference TRBV19 and TRBJ1-2): GGIITQTPKFLIGQEGQKLTLKCQQNFNHDTMYWYRQDSGKGLRLIYYSITENDLQKGDLSEGYDASREKKSSFSLTVTSAQKNEMAVFLCASSRQGGDDYTFGSGTRLLVI.

About this clone: The gene names given are mouse names. From the germline J gene comes the end of the CDR3, since the read stops 4 residues before it. The sample carries other DNA sequences with the same CDR3. The chain joins TRBV1 to TRBJ1-1; maybe TRBD1 (5 bases). The V gene's germline CDR1 is NSQYPW and CDR2 LRSPGD (reference sequence). The germline V and J ends were trimmed by 2 bases and 0 bases, with 10 bases remaining between them. This CDR3 has 15 amino acids. CDR3 DNA, as far as it was read: TGCACCTGCAGTGCACGGCAGGGTGCAAACACA. It is translated as CTCSARQGANT. The full CDR3 protein is CTCSARQGANTEVFF. The full variable domain, its missing parts supplied by reference TRBV1 and TRBJ1-1, is VTLLEQNPRWRLVPRGQAVNLRCILKNSQYPWMSWYQQDLQKQLQWLFTLRSPGDKEVKSLPGADYLATRVTDTELRLQVANMSQGRTLYCTCSARQGANTEVFFGKGTRLTVV.

As to this clone: Gene names are the mouse ones. The DNA ends 4 residues before the CDR3 does, and the rest of the CDR3 is filled in from the germline J gene. The chain combines TRBV5 with TRBJ2-3; 7 nucleotides match TRBD1. The CDR3 is 15 residues long. The germline V gene encodes CDR1 LGHNA and CDR2 YNLKQL (reference sequence). V lost 3 bases, J lost 1 base, and 4 bases stayed unmatched. CDR3 region: CASSHTGVRAETLYF. Incomplete CDR3 DNA: TGTGCCAGCAGCCACACAGGGGTGCGTGCAGAA.

The table lists this clone with a few counts. Genes here carry mouse names. The sequenced fragment ends 4 residues before the CDR3 boundary, so the rest is inferred from the germline J gene. The chain carries TRBV13-1 and TRBJ2-1, with D maybe TRBD2 (6 bases). There are 15 residues in the CDR3. Per germline, CDR1 NSHNY and CDR2 SYGAGN. With 0 bases removed from V and 1 base from J, the gap between germline ends came to 8 bases. CDR3 bases read: TGTGCCAGCAGTGATGACTGGGAGAACTATGCT. Translating it yields CASSDDWENYA. The entire CDR3 sequence reads CASSDDWENYAEQFF.

Only a few counts were recorded for this clone. The gene names here belong to mouse. The read terminates 4 residues before the CDR3 end, so the remaining end is supplied by the germline J gene. V usage is TRBV1 and J usage is TRBJ2-1; perhaps TRBD1 as D (6 bases). V was clipped by 3 bases and J by 0 bases, with 9 bases between them. The CDR3 extends over 15 amino acids. The germline CDR1 and CDR2 sequences are NSQYPW and LRSPGD (reference sequence). The CDR3 spells CTCSAQGNNYAEQFF. The CDR3 bases that were read are TGCACCTGCAGTGCTCAGGGGAATAACTATGCT.

This clone was observed at least ten times. Gene names denote mouse genes. The CDR3 end is not reached by the read, which stops 4 residues before it; the germline J gene fills it in. The chain has TRBV1 and TRBJ2-1; the D gene is possibly TRBD1 (5 bases). CDR3 length: 14 residues. V lost 4 bases and J lost 0, with 7 bases in between. Germline V gives CDR1 NSQYPW, CDR2 LRSPGD (reference sequence). The CDR3 is CTCSGTINYAEQFF. Incomplete CDR3 DNA: TGCACCTGCAGTGGGACAATTAACTATGCT.

Concerning this clone: Any gene name here is a mouse gene name. From the germline J gene comes the end of the CDR3, since the read stops 4 residues before it. Other DNA sequences in this specimen translate into the identical CDR3. The rearrangement joins TRBV13-3 to TRBJ2-5; no firm D call. Germline CDR1 and CDR2: NNHDY and SYVADS. This CDR3 has 12 amino acids. The CDR3 is CASSDEGDTQYF. The DNA read from the CDR3 is TGTGCCAGCAGTGATGAAGGAGAC.